This paragraph covers one T cell receptor beta chain sequence. The TCRbeta library was prepared with unique molecular identifiers. TCRdb analysed the PCR reads with MiXCR anew, one entry per CDR3 protein. Among around 680,000 distinct CDR3 sequences listed, roughly 17% were seen once. The sample is drawn from a study of T-cell reconstitution after alpha-beta-depleted transplantation in children. The material was PBMCs from the stem cell graft donor, obtained from the stem cell graft. The sequence derives from a human donor who donated a stem cell graft to a child with acute myeloid leukemia.

The CDR3 protein is CASSPMGQGSHEQFF. CDR3 DNA: TGTGCCAGCAGTCCCATGGGGCAGGGGTCCCATGAGCAGTTCTTC. The chain recombines TRBV7-9 with TRBJ2-1, with a tentative D call TRBD1 (6 bases). CDR1 is SEHNR, CDR2 FQNEAQ, per germline (reference sequence). The V gene lost 6 bases and the J gene lost 8 bases, with 20 bases spanning the gap. The CDR3 runs 15 residues.